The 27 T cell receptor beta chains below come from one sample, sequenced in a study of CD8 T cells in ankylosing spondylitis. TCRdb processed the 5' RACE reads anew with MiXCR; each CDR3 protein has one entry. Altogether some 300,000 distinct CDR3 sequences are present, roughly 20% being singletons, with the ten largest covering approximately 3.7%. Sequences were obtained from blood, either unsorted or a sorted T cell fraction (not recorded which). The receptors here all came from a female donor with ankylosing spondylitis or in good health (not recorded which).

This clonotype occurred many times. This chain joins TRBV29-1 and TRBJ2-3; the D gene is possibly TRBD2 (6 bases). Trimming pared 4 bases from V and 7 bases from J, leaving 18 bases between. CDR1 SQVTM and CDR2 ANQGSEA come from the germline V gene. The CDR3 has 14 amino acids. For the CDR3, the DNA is TGCAGCGTTGTAGTAGCGGCGCGGGCACATACGCAGTATTTT. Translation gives CSVVVAARAHTQYF.

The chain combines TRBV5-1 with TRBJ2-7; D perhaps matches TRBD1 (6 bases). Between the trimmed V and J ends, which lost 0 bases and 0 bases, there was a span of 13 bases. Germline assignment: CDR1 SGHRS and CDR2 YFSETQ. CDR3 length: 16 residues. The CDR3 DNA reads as TGCGCCAGCAGCTTGGTGTCTTTGGGGGCCTCCTACGAGCAGTACTTC. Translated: CASSLVSLGASYEQYF.

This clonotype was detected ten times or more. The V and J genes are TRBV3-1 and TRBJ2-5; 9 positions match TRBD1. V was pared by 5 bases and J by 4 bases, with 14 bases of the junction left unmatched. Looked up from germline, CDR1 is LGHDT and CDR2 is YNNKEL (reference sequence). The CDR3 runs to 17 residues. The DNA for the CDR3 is TGTGCCAGCAGCTCTCCCGGGACAGGGCTATCAGTAGAGACCCAGTACTTC. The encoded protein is CASSSPGTGLSVETQYF.

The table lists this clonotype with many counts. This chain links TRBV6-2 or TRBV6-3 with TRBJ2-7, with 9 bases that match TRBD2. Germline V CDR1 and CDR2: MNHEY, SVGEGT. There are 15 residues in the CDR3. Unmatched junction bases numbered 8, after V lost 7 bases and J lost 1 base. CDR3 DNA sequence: TGTGCCAGCATCCCCGGCGGACTAGCGTCCTACGAGCAGTACTTC. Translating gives CASIPGGLASYEQYF.

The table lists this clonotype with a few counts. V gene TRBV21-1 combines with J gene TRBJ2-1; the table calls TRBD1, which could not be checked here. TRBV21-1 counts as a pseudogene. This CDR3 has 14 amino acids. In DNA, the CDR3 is TGTGCCAGCAGCGACCGGGACGGCTTCAATGAGCAGTTCTTC. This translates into CASSDRDGFNEQFF.

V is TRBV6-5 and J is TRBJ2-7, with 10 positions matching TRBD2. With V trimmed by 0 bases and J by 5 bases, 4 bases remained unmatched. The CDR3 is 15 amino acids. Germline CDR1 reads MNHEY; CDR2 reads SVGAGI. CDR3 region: CASSYSLAGWNEQYF. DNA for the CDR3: TGTGCCAGCAGTTACTCACTAGCGGGATGGAACGAGCAGTACTTC.

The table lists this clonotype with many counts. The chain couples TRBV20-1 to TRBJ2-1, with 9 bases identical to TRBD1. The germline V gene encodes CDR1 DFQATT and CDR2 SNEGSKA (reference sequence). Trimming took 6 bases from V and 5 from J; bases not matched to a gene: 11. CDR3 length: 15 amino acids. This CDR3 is CSARLGTGRHNEQFF. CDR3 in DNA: TGCAGTGCCAGACTCGGGACAGGGAGGCACAATGAGCAGTTCTTC.

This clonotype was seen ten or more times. The CDR3 DNA reads TGTGCCAGCAGGACCTTCCTCCTGGACACCGGGGAGCTGTTTTTT. Amino acid sequence: CASRTFLLDTGELFF. The genes are TRBV6-1 and TRBJ2-2; D is unresolved. Germline V gives CDR1 MNHNS, CDR2 SASEGT. CDR3 size: 15 residues. Trimming removed 6 bases from V and 3 bases from J, with 14 bases in between.

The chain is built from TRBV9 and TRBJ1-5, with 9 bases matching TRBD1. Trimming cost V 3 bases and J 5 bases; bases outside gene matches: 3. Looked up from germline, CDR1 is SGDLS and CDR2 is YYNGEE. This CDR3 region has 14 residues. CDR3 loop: CASSETGGYQPQHF. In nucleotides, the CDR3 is TGTGCCAGCAGCGAGACAGGGGGTTATCAGCCCCAGCATTTT.

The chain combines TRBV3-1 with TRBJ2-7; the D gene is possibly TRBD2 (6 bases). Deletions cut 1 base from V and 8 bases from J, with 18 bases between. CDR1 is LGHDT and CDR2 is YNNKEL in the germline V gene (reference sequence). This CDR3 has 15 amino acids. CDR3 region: CASSQVGDSVTKQYF. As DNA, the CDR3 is TGTGCCAGCAGCCAAGTCGGGGACTCCGTTACGAAGCAGTACTTC.

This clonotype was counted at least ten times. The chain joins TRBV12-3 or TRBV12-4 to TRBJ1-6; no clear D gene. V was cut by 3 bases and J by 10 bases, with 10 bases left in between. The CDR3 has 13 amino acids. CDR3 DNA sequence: TGTGCCAGCAGTTTCGGGCGGGGATCACCCCTCCACTTT. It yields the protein CASSFGRGSPLHF.

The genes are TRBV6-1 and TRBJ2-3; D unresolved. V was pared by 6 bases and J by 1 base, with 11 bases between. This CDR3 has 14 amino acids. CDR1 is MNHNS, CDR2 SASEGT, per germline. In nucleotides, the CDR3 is TGTGCCAGCAGATCGGCCCCTCGCACAGATACGCAGTATTTT. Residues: CASRSAPRTDTQYF.

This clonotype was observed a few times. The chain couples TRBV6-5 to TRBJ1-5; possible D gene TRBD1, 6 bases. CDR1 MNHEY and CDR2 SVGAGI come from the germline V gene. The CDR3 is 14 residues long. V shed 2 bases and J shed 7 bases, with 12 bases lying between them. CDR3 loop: CASSYGGAGQPQHF. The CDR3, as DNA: TGTGCCAGCAGTTACGGGGGGGCAGGCCAGCCCCAGCATTTT.

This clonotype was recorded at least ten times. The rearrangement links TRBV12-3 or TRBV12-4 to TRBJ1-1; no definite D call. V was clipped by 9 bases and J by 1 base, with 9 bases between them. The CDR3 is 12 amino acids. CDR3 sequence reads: CASRRQNTEAFF. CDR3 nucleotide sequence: TGTGCCAGTAGAAGACAGAACACTGAAGCTTTCTTT.

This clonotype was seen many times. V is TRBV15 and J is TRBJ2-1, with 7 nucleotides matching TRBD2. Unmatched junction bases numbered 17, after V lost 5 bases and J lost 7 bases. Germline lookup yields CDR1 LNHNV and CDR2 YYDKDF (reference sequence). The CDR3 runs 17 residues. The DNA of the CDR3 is TGTGCCACCAGCCCCCGTAGGGTAGCGGGTTTCGGGAATGAGCAGTTCTTC. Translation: CATSPRRVAGFGNEQFF.

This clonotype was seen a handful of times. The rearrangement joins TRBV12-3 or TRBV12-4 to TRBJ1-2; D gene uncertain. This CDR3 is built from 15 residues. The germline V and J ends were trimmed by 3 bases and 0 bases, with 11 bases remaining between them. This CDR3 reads CASSLRRKTNYGYTF. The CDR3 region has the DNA TGTGCCAGCAGTTTGCGACGGAAGACTAACTATGGCTACACCTTC.

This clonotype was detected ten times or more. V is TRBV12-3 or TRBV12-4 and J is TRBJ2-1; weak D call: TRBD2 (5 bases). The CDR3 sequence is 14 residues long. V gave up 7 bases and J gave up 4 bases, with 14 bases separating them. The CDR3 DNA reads TGTGCCAGCACCCTTACCCGGGAATACAATGAGCAGTTCTTC. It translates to CASTLTREYNEQFF.

CDR3 sequence reads: CASSRSRGSGGYGYTF. CDR3 nucleotides: TGTGCCAGCAGCCGGAGTAGGGGGTCGGGAGGCTATGGCTACACCTTC. The V call is TRBV7-8, the J call TRBJ1-2, with a possible D match to TRBD1 (6 bases). This CDR3 spans 16 amino acids. Trimming shortened V by 5 bases and J by 4 bases, and 20 bases separated the two germline ends. From germline, CDR1 is SGHVS and CDR2 FQNEAQ.

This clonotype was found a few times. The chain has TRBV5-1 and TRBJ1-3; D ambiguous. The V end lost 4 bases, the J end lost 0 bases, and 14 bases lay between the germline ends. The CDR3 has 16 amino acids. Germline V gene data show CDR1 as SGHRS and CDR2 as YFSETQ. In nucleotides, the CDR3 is TGCGCCAGCAGCCAAGGCGACGGGCGCTCTGGAAACACCATATATTTT. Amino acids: CASSQGDGRSGNTIYF.

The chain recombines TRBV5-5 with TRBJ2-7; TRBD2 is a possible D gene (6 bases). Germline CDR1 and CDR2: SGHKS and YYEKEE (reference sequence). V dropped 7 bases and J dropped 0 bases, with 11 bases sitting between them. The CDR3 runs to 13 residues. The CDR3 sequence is CASGPGLSYEQYF. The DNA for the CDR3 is TGTGCCAGCGGCCCGGGACTCTCCTACGAGCAGTACTTC.

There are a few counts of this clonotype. This CDR3 reads CASSESGRAILKTQYF. The CDR3 nucleotides read TGCGCCAGCAGTGAGAGCGGGAGGGCCATATTAAAGACCCAGTACTTC. The chain has TRBV10-2 and TRBJ2-5; 10 bases match TRBD2. Trimming took 2 bases from V and 6 from J; bases not matched to a gene: 9. There are 16 residues in the CDR3. Germline V gives CDR1 WSHSY, CDR2 SAAADI.

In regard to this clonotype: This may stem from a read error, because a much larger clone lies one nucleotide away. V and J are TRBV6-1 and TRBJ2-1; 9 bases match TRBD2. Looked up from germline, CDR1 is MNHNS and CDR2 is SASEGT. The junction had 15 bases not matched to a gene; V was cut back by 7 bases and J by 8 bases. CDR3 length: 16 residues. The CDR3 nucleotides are TGTGCCAGCACCCGCACCTGGCTAGCGGGAACTGATGAGCAGTTCTTC. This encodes CASTRTWLAGTDEQFF.

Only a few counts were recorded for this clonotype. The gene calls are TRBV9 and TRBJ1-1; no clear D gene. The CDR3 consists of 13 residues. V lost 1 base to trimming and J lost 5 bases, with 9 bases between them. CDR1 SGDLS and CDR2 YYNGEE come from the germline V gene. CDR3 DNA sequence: TGTGCCAGCAGCGTACACTCGGGGACTGAAGCTTTCTTT. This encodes CASSVHSGTEAFF.

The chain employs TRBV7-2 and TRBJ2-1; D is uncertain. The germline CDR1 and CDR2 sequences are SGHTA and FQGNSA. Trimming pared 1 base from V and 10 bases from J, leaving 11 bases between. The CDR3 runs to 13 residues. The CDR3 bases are TGTGCCAGCAGCTTAGGAGCGTCCCGCGAGCAGTTCTTC. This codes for CASSLGASREQFF.

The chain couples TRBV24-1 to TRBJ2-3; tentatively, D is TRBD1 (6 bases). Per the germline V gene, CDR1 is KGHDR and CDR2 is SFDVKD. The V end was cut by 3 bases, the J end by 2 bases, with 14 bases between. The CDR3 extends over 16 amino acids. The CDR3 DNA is TGTGCCACCAGTGATAGATCAGGGGACCTCACAGATACGCAGTATTTT. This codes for CATSDRSGDLTDTQYF.

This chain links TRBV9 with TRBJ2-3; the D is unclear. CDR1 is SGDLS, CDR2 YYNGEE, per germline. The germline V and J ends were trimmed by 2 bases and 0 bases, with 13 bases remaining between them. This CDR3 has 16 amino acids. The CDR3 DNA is TGTGCCAGCAGCGTCGACTCAGATTCTAGCACAGATACGCAGTATTTT. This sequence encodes CASSVDSDSSTDTQYF.

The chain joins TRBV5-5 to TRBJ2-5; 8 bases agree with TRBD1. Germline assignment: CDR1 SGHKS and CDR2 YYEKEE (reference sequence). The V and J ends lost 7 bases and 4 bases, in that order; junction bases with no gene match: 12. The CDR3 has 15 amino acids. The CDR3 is CASGQGAQGGETQYF. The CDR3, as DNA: TGTGCCAGCGGGCAGGGGGCGCAGGGTGGAGAGACCCAGTACTTC.